These 15 T cell receptor beta chains share one sample of origin, sequenced in a study of patients and donors after allogeneic stem cell transplantation. TCRdb redid the calling of the RT-PCR reads with MiXCR, one entry per CDR3 protein. Of about 960,000 distinct CDR3 sequences in the sample, around 17% are singletons; the top ten hold around 6%. Sequencing was performed on blood, either unsorted or a sorted T cell fraction (not recorded which). Receptors originate from a human donor who was either an allogeneic HSCT recipient or a stem cell or donor lymphocyte infusion donor (not recorded which). It is not recorded whose cells these are; they may come from a transplant donor.

Only a few counts were recorded for this clonotype. The gene calls are TRBV15 and TRBJ2-1, with D tentatively TRBD1 (7 bases). This CDR3 contains 18 residues. CDR1 and CDR2 from the germline V gene are LNHNV and YYDKDF (reference sequence). Between the trimmed V and J ends, which lost 1 base and 6 bases, there was a span of 22 bases. This CDR3 reads CATSRVPTDREVGNEQFF. DNA of the CDR3: TGTGCCACCAGCAGAGTCCCCACTGACAGGGAGGTTGGCAATGAGCAGTTCTTC.

The rearrangement links TRBV4-1 to TRBJ2-7, with a tentative D call TRBD2 (6 bases). CDR3 length: 16 amino acids. The germline CDR1 and CDR2 sequences are MGHRA and YSYEKL. Trimming left V 0 bases short and J 3 bases short, with 15 bases between. The CDR3 sequence: CASSQEEDGSGYEQYF. In DNA form, the CDR3 reads TGCGCCAGCAGCCAAGAAGAAGACGGGAGTGGCTACGAGCAGTACTTC.

The gene calls are TRBV28 and TRBJ2-5, with D possibly being TRBD1 (6 bases). The CDR3 runs to 14 residues. Trimming removed 10 bases at V and 1 base at J, with 16 bases between. Germline values: CDR1 MDHEN, CDR2 SYDVKM. CDR3 region: CATLRDTSQETQYF. In DNA, the CDR3 is TGTGCCACTCTACGGGACACTTCCCAAGAGACCCAGTACTTC.

The CDR3, as DNA: TGTGCCAGCAGCCAAGGGCGGACGGGGCCCCGTGGCGGGGAGCTGTTTTTT. Translating it yields CASSQGRTGPRGGELFF. V is TRBV16 and J is TRBJ2-2; the D call may be TRBD1 or TRBD2 (5 bases each). From germline, CDR1 is KGHSY and CDR2 FQNENV. CDR3 length equals 17 residues. Between the trimmed V and J ends, which lost 2 bases and 7 bases, there was a span of 20 bases.

There are a few counts of this clonotype. The V and J genes are TRBV20-1 and TRBJ1-1; D is possibly TRBD1 (5 bases). CDR3 length equals 15 residues. Germline V gene lookup returns CDR1 DFQATT and CDR2 SNEGSKA (reference sequence). V lost 1 base and J 4 bases, leaving 16 bases between the germline ends. In nucleotides, the CDR3 is TGCAGTGCTAGAGGGGCATTTGATGGGGGCACTGAAGCTTTCTTT. Amino acids: CSARGAFDGGTEAFF.

The CDR3 protein is CASSSQPTEAFF. Here the CDR3 DNA reads TGTGCCAGCAGCTCGCAACCCACTGAAGCTTTCTTT. V usage is TRBV5-5 and J usage is TRBJ1-1; no firm D call. Trimming shortened V by 3 bases and J by 4 bases, and 7 bases separated the two germline ends. Germline V lookup: CDR1 SGHKS, CDR2 YYEKEE (reference sequence). This CDR3 region has 12 residues.

The chain carries TRBV10-3 and TRBJ2-7, with TRBD2 matching 10 bases. Germline CDR1 and CDR2: ENHRY and SYGVKD. This CDR3 comprises 14 residues. Unmatched junction bases numbered 5, after V lost 6 bases and J lost 3 bases. CDR3 bases: TGTGCCATCAGCGGAGCGGGGGGGAACTACGAGCAGTACTTC. Amino acid sequence: CAISGAGGNYEQYF.

This clonotype has only a few counts. This chain joins TRBV7-6 and TRBJ2-5, with TRBD1 matching 10 bases. V lost 0 bases to trimming and J lost 4 bases; unmatched junction nucleotides: 8. Germline CDR1 and CDR2: SGHVS and FNYEAQ. The CDR3 is made up of 17 amino acids. The CDR3 is CASSLARQGAEGETQYF. CDR3 in DNA: TGTGCCAGCAGCTTAGCACGACAGGGGGCGGAGGGAGAGACCCAGTACTTC.

The CDR3: CASSLGGLAGGRGPEQYF. CDR3 nucleotides: TGTGCCAGCAGTTTGGGGGGACTAGCGGGGGGGCGCGGCCCCGAGCAGTACTTC. V usage is TRBV12-3 or TRBV12-4 and J usage is TRBJ2-7, with 16 bases aligning to TRBD2. V dropped 3 bases and J dropped 6; count of bases not matched to a gene: 11. This CDR3 has 18 residues.

The gene calls are TRBV5-1 and TRBJ2-2; D is unresolved. V lost 2 bases and J lost 6, with 8 bases in between. The CDR3 is 13 residues long. CDR1 SGHRS and CDR2 YFSETQ come from the germline V gene. This CDR3 is CASSFTSSGELFF. Here the CDR3 DNA reads TGCGCCAGCAGCTTTACATCATCCGGGGAGCTGTTTTTT.

In this sample, this clonotype turned up many times. The chain uses TRBV7-9 and TRBJ1-1; no definite D call. V was trimmed by 6 bases and J by 1 base, leaving 9 bases between them. The length of the CDR3 is 13 residues. CDR1 SEHNR and CDR2 FQNEAQ come from the germline V gene (reference sequence). The CDR3 DNA is TGTGCCAGCAGTTCTACACGGAACACTGAAGCTTTCTTT. Protein: CASSSTRNTEAFF.

The CDR3: CASSQGWRGTNYNEQFF. The CDR3 DNA sequence: TGTGCCAGCAGCCAAGGTTGGCGGGGGACCAACTACAATGAGCAGTTCTTC. This rearrangement joins TRBV3-1 to TRBJ2-1; TRBD2 matches 7 bases. The CDR3 has 17 residues. Trimming took 1 base from V and 3 from J; bases not matched to a gene: 9. Germline lookup yields CDR1 LGHDT and CDR2 YNNKEL (reference sequence).

This clonotype was found a few times. This chain joins TRBV5-1 and TRBJ2-6; D gene uncertain. The V end lost 4 bases, the J end lost 0 bases, and 8 bases lay between the germline ends. This CDR3 is built from 15 residues. Looked up from germline, CDR1 is SGHRS and CDR2 is YFSETQ. The CDR3 loop reads CASSRLISGANVLTF. As DNA, the CDR3 is TGCGCCAGCAGCAGACTGATCTCTGGGGCCAACGTCCTGACTTTC.

The chain employs TRBV20-1 and TRBJ1-4; the D is unclear. Trimming removed 3 bases at V and 5 bases at J, with 10 bases between. The CDR3 is 13 residues long. Germline loops: CDR1 DFQATT, CDR2 SNEGSKA (reference sequence). CDR3 DNA sequence: TGCAGTGCTAGTTGGACTCAAAATGAAAAACTGTTTTTT. It is translated as CSASWTQNEKLFF.

V is TRBV12-3 or TRBV12-4 and J is TRBJ1-2, with 7 bases identical to TRBD1. J lost 9 bases, V lost 5 bases, and 9 bases had no gene match. CDR3 length: 13 amino acids. CDR3 in amino acids: CASSPYPTGSYTF. The CDR3 DNA reads TGTGCCAGCAGTCCATACCCGACAGGGAGCTACACCTTC.